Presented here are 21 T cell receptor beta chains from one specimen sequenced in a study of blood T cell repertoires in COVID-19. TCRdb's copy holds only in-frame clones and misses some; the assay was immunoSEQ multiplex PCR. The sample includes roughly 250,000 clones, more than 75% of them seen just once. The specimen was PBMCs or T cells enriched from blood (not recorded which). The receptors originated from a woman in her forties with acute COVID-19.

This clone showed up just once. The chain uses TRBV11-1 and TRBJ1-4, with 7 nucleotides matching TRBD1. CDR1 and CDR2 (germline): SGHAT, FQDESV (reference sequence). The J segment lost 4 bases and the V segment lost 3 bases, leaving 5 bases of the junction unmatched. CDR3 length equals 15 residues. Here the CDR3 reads CASSFLGTDNEKLFF. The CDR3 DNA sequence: TGTGCCAGCAGCTTCCTCGGGACAGATAATGAAAAACTGTTTTTT.

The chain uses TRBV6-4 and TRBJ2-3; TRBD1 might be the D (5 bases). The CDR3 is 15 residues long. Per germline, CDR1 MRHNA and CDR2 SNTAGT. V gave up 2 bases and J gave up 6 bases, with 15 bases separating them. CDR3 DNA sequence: TGTGCCAGCAGTGACCAGGGCTCCGGCCTGGATACGCAGTATTTT. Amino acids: CASSDQGSGLDTQYF.

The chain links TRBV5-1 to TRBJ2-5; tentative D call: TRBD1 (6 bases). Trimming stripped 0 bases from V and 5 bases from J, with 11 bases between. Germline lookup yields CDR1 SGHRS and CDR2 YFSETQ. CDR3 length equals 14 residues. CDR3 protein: CASSLGQGLETQYF. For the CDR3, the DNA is TGCGCCAGCAGCTTGGGGCAGGGGTTGGAGACCCAGTACTTC.

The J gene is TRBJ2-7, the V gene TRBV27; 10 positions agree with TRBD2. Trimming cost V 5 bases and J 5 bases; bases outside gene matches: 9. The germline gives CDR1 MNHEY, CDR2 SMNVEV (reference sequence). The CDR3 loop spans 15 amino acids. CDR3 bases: TGTGCCAGCAGTAAAAAGCGGGAGGGCCTCAACGAGCAGTACTTC. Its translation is CASSKKREGLNEQYF.

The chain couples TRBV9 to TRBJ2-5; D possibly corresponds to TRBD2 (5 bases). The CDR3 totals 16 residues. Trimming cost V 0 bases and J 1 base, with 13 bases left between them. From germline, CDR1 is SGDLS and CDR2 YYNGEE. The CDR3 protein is CASSVGATRVQETQYF. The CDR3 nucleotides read TGTGCCAGCAGCGTAGGGGCTACGAGGGTCCAAGAGACCCAGTACTTC.

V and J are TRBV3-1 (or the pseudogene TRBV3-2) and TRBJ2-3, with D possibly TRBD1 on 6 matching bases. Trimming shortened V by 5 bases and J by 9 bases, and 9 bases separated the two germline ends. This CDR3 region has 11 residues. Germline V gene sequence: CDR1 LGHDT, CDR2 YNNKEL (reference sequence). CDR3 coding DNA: TGTGCCAGCAGCAATACAGGGACGCAGTATTTT. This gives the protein CASSNTGTQYF.

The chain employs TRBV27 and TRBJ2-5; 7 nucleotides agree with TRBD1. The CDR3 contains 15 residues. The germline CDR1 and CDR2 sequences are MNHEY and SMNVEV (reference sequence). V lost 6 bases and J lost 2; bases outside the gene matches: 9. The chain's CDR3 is CASSLKPDRQETQYF. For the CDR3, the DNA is TGTGCCAGCAGCCTCAAGCCGGACAGGCAAGAGACCCAGTACTTC.

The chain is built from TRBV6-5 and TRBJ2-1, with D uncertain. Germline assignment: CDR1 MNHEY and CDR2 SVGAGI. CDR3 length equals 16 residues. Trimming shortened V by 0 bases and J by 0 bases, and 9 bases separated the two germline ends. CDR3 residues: CASSYSQDSSYNEQFF. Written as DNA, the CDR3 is TGTGCCAGCAGTTACTCGCAGGATTCCTCCTACAATGAGCAGTTCTTC.

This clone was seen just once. CDR3 loop: CASSWTSNRDTQYF. The CDR3 region has the DNA TGCGCCAGCAGCTGGACCTCCAACAGGGATACGCAGTATTTT. The chain combines TRBV5-1 with TRBJ2-3; D possibly corresponds to TRBD1 (5 bases). With 3 bases removed from V and 6 bases from J, the gap between germline ends came to 14 bases. The germline V gene encodes CDR1 SGHRS and CDR2 YFSETQ. The CDR3 consists of 14 residues.

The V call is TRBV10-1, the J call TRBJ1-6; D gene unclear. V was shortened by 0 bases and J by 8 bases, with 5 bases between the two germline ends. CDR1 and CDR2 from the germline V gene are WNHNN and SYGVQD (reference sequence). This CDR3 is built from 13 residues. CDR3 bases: TGCGCCAGCAGTGAGTCGGCAGATTCACCCCTCCACTTT. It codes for CASSESADSPLHF.

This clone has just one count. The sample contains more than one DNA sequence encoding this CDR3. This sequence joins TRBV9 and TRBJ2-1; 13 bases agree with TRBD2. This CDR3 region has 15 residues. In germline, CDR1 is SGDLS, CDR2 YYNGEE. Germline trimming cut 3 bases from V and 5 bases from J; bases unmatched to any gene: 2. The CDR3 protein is CASSAGLAGHNEQFF. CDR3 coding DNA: TGTGCCAGCAGCGCGGGACTAGCGGGGCACAATGAGCAGTTCTTC.

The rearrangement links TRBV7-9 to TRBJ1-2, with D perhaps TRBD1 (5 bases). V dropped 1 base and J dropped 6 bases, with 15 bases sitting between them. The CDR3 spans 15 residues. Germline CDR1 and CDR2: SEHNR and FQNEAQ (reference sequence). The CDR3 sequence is CASSLGETDADGYTF. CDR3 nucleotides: TGTGCCAGCAGCTTAGGAGAGACAGACGCCGATGGCTACACCTTC.

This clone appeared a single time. The CDR3 is CASSAWSETNEKLFF. In nucleotides, the CDR3 is TGTGCCAGTAGTGCGTGGTCGGAGACTAATGAAAAACTGTTTTTT. The V gene is TRBV19, the J gene TRBJ1-4, with D unresolved. Germline V gives CDR1 LNHDA, CDR2 SQIVND (reference sequence). The CDR3 consists of 15 residues. The V end was cut by 5 bases, the J end by 2 bases, with 12 bases between.

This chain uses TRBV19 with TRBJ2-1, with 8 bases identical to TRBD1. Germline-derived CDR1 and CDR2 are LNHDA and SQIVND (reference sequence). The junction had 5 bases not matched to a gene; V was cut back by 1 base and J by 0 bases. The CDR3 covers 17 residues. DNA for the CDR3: TGTGCCAGTAGTATAGTTGGGGACAGGAGCTCCTACAATGAGCAGTTCTTC. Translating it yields CASSIVGDRSSYNEQFF. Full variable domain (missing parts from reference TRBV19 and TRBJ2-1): DGGITQSPKYLFRKEGQNVTLSCEQNLNHDAMYWYRQDPGQGLRLIYYSQIVNDFQKGDIAEGYSVSREKKESFPLTVTSAQKNPTAFYLCASSIVGDRSSYNEQFFGPGTRLTVL.

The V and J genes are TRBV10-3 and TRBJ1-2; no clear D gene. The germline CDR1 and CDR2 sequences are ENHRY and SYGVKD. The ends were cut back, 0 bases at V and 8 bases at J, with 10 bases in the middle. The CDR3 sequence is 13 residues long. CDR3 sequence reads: CAISESTEAGYTF. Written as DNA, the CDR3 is TGTGCCATCAGTGAGTCGACGGAAGCGGGCTACACCTTC.

CDR3 sequence (DNA): TGTGCCAGCAGCCAAGCTGGGCTGCCAGATACGCAGTATTTT. Translating gives CASSQAGLPDTQYF. The chain employs TRBV3-1 (or the pseudogene TRBV3-2) and TRBJ2-3; D is undetermined. CDR3 length: 14 amino acids. Germline CDR1 reads LGHDT; CDR2 reads YNNKEL (reference sequence). V was trimmed by 1 base and J by 4 bases, leaving 9 bases between them.

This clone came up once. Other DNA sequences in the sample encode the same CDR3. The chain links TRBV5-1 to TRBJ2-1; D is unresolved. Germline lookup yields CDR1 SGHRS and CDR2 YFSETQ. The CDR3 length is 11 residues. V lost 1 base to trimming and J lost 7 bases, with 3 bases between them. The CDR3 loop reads CASSLQNEQFF. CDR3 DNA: TGCGCCAGCAGCTTGCAGAATGAGCAGTTCTTC.

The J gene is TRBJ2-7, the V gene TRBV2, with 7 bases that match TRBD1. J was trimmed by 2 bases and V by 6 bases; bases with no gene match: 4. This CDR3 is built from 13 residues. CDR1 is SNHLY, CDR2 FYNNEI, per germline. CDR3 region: CASRGTVTYEQYF. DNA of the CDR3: TGTGCCAGCAGGGGGACAGTAACCTACGAGCAGTACTTC.

CDR3 in DNA: TGTGCCTGGACCCCAACGGACAGGGTATTCGGAAAACTGTTTTTT. It specifies CAWTPTDRVFGKLFF. The J gene is TRBJ1-4, the V gene TRBV30; 8 nucleotides match TRBD1. V gave up 4 bases and J gave up 10 bases; unmatched junction bases: 14. Germline V CDR1 and CDR2: GTSNPN, SVGIG (reference sequence). The CDR3 runs to 15 residues.

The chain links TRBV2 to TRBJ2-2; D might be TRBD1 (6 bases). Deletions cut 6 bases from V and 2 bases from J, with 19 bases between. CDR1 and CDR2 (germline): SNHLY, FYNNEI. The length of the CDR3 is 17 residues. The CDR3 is CASRGGGWRNNTGELFF. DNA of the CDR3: TGTGCCAGCAGAGGTGGGGGCTGGAGGAATAACACCGGGGAGCTGTTTTTT.

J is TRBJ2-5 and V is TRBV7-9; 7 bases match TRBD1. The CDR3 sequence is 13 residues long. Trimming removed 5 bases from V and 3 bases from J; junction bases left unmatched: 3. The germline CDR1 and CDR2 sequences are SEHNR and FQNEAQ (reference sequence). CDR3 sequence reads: CASSVGQEETQYF. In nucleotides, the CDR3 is TGTGCCAGCAGCGTCGGACAGGAAGAGACCCAGTACTTC.